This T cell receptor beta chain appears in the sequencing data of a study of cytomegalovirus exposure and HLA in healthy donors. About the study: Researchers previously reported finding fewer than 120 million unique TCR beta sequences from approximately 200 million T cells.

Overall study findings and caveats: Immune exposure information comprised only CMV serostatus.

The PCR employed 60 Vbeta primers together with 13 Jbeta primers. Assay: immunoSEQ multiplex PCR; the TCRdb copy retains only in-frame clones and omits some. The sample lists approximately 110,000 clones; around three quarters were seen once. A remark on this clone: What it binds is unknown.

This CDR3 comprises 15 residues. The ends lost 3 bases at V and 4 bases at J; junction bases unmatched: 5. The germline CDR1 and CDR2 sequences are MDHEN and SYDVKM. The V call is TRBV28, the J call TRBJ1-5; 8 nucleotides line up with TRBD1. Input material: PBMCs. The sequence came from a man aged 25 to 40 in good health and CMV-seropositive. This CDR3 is CASSLAGTGNQPQHF. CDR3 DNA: TGTGCCAGCAGTTTGGCCGGGACAGGAAATCAGCCCCAGCATTTT.